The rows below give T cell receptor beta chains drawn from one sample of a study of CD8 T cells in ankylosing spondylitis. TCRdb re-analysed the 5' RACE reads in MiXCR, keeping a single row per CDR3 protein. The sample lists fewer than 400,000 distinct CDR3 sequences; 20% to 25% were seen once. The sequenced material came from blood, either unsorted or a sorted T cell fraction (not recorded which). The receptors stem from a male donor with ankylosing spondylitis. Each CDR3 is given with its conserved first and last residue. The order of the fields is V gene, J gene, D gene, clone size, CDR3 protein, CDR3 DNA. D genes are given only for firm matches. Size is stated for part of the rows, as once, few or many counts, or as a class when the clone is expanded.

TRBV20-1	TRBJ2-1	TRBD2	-	CSAIMPGGTYNEQFF	TGCAGTGCTATAATGCCGGGAGGGACCTACAATGAGCAGTTCTTC
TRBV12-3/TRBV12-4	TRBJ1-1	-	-	CASSLAGESNTEAFF	TGTGCCAGCAGTTTAGCGGGGGAATCCAACACTGAAGCTTTCTTT
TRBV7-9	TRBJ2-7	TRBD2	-	CASSLPPGTRSSYEQYF	TGTGCCAGCAGCTTACCCCCCGGGACTAGGAGCTCCTACGAGCAGTACTTC
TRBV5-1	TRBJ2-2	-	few	CASSLFRGTGELFF	TGCGCCAGCAGCCTGTTCAGGGGCACCGGGGAGCTGTTTTTT
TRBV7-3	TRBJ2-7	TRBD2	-	CASSLAAGAPSYEQYF	TGTGCCAGCAGCTTAGCGGCGGGAGCCCCCTCCTACGAGCAGTACTTC
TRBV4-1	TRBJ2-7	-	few	CASSQDPSGVREQYF	TGCGCCAGCAGCCAAGATCCCTCAGGGGTTCGCGAGCAGTACTTC
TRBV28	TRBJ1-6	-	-	CASSFGLYNSPLHF	TGTGCCAGCAGTTTTGGCCTGTATAATTCACCCCTCCACTTT
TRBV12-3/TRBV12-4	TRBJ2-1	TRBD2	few	CASSLSLAGSYNEQFF	TGTGCCAGCAGTTTAAGTCTAGCGGGCTCCTACAATGAGCAGTTCTTC
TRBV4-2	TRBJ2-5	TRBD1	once	CASSQTGANQETQYF	TGTGCCAGCAGCCAGACAGGGGCTAACCAAGAGACCCAGTACTTC
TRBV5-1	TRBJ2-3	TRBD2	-	CASTSLAGDTQYF	TGCGCCAGCACAAGTTTAGCGGGAGATACGCAGTATTTT
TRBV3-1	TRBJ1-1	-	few	CASSQFWGGNTEAFF	TGTGCCAGCAGCCAATTCTGGGGGGGGAACACTGAAGCTTTCTTT
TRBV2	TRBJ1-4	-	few	CASSEARWGRSTNEKLFF	TGTGCCAGCAGTGAAGCGCGGTGGGGACGTTCAACTAATGAAAAACTGTTTTTT
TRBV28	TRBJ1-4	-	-	CASSFGQSNEKLFF	TGTGCCAGCAGTTTCGGGCAGTCTAATGAAAAACTGTTTTTT
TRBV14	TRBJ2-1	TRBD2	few	CASSPRASGYNEQFF	TGTGCCAGCAGCCCGCGGGCTAGCGGCTACAATGAGCAGTTCTTC
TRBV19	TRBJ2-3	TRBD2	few	CACSPQGVAGAGITQYF	TGTGCCTGTAGCCCCCAAGGGGTAGCGGGGGCAGGCATCACGCAGTATTTT
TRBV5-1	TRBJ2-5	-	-	CASSMDAQETQYF	TGCGCCAGCAGCATGGACGCTCAAGAGACCCAGTACTTC
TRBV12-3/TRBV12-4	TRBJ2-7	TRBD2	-	CASTLSGRARHEQYF	TGTGCCAGCACCTTAAGCGGGAGGGCCCGCCACGAGCAGTACTTC
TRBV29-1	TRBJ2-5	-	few	CSVAPGNVQETQYF	TGCAGCGTGGCCCCCGGGAACGTCCAAGAGACCCAGTACTTC
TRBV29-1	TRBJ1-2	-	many	CSVGGADGYTF	TGCAGCGTCGGAGGAGCCGATGGCTACACCTTC
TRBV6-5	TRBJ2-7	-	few	CASSYSFRTATSYEQYF	TGTGCCAGCAGTTACTCGTTTCGGACAGCTACCTCCTACGAGCAGTACTTC
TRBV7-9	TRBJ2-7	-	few	CASSPQTGNEQYF	TGTGCCAGCAGCCCCCAAACAGGGAACGAGCAGTACTTC
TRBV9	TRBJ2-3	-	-	CASSALVAGTDTQYF	TGTGCCAGCAGCGCCCTAGTAGCGGGCACAGATACGCAGTATTTT
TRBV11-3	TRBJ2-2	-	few	CASSSGPWGGELFF	TGTGCCAGCAGCTCCGGCCCCTGGGGCGGGGAGCTGTTTTTT
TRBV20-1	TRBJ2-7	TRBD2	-	CSASRAGATYEQYF	TGCAGTGCTAGTAGGGCGGGAGCGACCTACGAGCAGTACTTC